Listed below are T cell receptor beta chains from one sample, sequenced in a study of identical twins. Each CDR3 protein is one row after TCRdb ran MiXCR on the 5' RACE reads. The table includes fewer than 450,000 distinct CDR3 sequences, around 9% detected once. The specimen was naive T cells sorted from blood. The source of these receptors is a woman aged 45-65 years in good health. Both conserved end residues are part of each CDR3. D genes are given only for firm matches. The size entry is marked missing in some rows and otherwise reads once, few, many or a size class.

few	TRBD2	TRBV2	TRBJ2-1	TGTGCCAGCAGCCTTCTAGCGGGAGGGCCTCAAGAGCAGTTCTTC	CASSLLAGGPQEQFF
few	-	TRBV29-1	TRBJ2-6	TGCAGCGTTGAATCGCGGGGCGGATATGGGGCCAACGTCCTGACTTTC	CSVESRGGYGANVLTF
few	TRBD1	TRBV7-9	TRBJ2-3	TGTGCCAGCAGACCCGGGACAGGGCCGAAGGTTCTAGATACGCAGTATTTT	CASRPGTGPKVLDTQYF
-	-	TRBV20-1	TRBJ2-5	TGCAGTGCTAGAGAAGCCCATTTTCCGGGACTGCAAGAGACCCAGTACTTC	CSAREAHFPGLQETQYF
many	-	TRBV24-1	TRBJ2-1	TGTGCCACCAGTGATTCCCAAGGGGGGGGCCATGAGCAGTTCTTC	CATSDSQGGGHEQFF
-	-	TRBV5-1	TRBJ2-1	TGCGCCAGCACGAAGAGCTCCTACAATGAGCAGTTCTTC	CASTKSSYNEQFF
few	TRBD2	TRBV29-1	TRBJ2-7	TGCAGCGCCGGTGAGGTTGGTAGCGGGATCTACGAGCAGTACTTC	CSAGEVGSGIYEQYF
-	-	TRBV10-2	TRBJ2-3	TGCGCCAGCAGTGCGACGACAGATACGCAGTATTTT	CASSATTDTQYF
-	TRBD2	TRBV20-1	TRBJ2-7	TGCAGTGCTAGGGCTCTAGCGGGAGACTACGAGCAGTACTTC	CSARALAGDYEQYF
many	-	TRBV25-1	TRBJ1-6	TGTGCCAGCAGTGAATTAGGGGTTGCCAATTCACCCCTCCACTTT	CASSELGVANSPLHF
-	-	TRBV7-3	TRBJ2-5	TGTGCCAGCAGCCACGGCCCCGGGAGAGGCGAGACCCAGTACTTC	CASSHGPGRGETQYF
-	-	TRBV7-2	TRBJ2-3	TGTGCCAGCAGCGTAGGGGGGGGGGATACGCAGTATTTT	CASSVGGGDTQYF
-	TRBD1	TRBV12-3/TRBV12-4	TRBJ2-2	TGTGCCAGCAGTTTTTTTAGGGGGCCCAACACCGGGGAGCTGTTTTTT	CASSFFRGPNTGELFF
many	TRBD2	TRBV12-3/TRBV12-4	TRBJ2-5	TGTGCCACCTCGGAGACTAGCGCCCTGCAAGAGACCCAGTACTTC	CATSETSALQETQYF